This T cell receptor beta chain was sequenced for a study of memory CD4+ T cells and cytomegalovirus serostatus. Single viable CD3+CD4+CD8-CD45RO+ cells were sorted as the memory CD4+ T cells. Assay used: immunoSEQ multiplex PCR; TCRdb lists only in-frame clones, some missing. Of tens of thousands of clones listed, roughly three quarters are singletons. There are 16 residues in the CDR3. Trimming removed 4 bases at V and 0 bases at J, with 13 bases between. Germline CDR1 reads MNHEY; CDR2 reads SMNVEV (reference sequence). The source of this sequence is an adult in good health and CMV-seropositive. The sample consisted of memory CD4+ T cells from blood. The chain has TRBV27 and TRBJ1-5; D may be TRBD1 (5 bases). The DNA for the CDR3 is TGTGCCAGCAGTTCACAGGACATTTATAGCAATCAGCCCCAGCATTTT. Its protein is CASSSQDIYSNQPQHF.